This T cell receptor beta chain comes out of a study of blood T cells in healthy people across ages. A second 7 to 11 cycle PCR used barcoded and J-beta primers. Using its own MiXCR run on the 5' RACE reads, TCRdb lists one record per CDR3 protein. In the table there are 2 million or so distinct CDR3 sequences, approximately 50% of which are singletons. Isolation per sample recovered at least 7 million PBMCs. As concerns this clonotype: Its cognate antigen is unknown.

General study points: Long-lived donors exceeded aged donors in naive CD4+ cells and diversity. Possibly, changes in expanded clonotypes were confounded because donor CMV status was unknown.

CDR3 size: 15 residues. Germline loops: CDR1 SGHAT, CDR2 FQNNGV. V lost 0 bases and J lost 4, with 13 bases in between. The V and J genes are TRBV11-2 and TRBJ2-7; TRBD1 is a possible D gene (5 bases). The clonotype comes from a woman between 40 and 55 years old in good health. The sample taken for sequencing was blood. The CDR3 here is CASSLEQGLLYEQYF. In DNA form, the CDR3 reads TGTGCCAGCAGCTTAGAGCAGGGTTTGCTTTACGAGCAGTACTTC.